The 25 T cell receptor beta chains presented below share a single source sample, sequenced in a study of blood T cell repertoires in COVID-19. Using immunoSEQ multiplex PCR, the repertoire was profiled, and TCRdb retains in-frame clones only, with some absent. This sample has approximately 74,000 clones; 65% to 85% occur once, and the top ten carry approximately 2.5%. The specimen was peripheral blood. Every receptor here comes from a man of 80 years or more with active or convalescent COVID-19.

The CDR3: CASSARTFSTDTQYF. In nucleotides, the CDR3 is TGCGCCAGCAGCGCTCGGACTTTCAGCACAGATACGCAGTATTTT. V is TRBV5-1 and J is TRBJ2-3, with D perhaps TRBD2 (5 bases). Trimming removed 4 bases from V and 0 bases from J, with 12 bases in between. Germline loops: CDR1 SGHRS, CDR2 YFSETQ. The CDR3 runs 15 residues.

This clone was seen only a few times. V is TRBV20-1 and J is TRBJ2-3; TRBD1 aligns across 10 bases. From germline, CDR1 is DFQATT and CDR2 SNEGSKA (reference sequence). CDR3 length: 19 residues. Trimming cost V 3 bases and J 2 bases; bases outside gene matches: 17. For the CDR3, the DNA is TGCAGTGCTAGTTCAGGAATTGGGACAGGGGTAAAAGTCACAGATACGCAGTATTTT. The encoded protein is CSASSGIGTGVKVTDTQYF.

The chain employs TRBV19 and TRBJ1-2; tentative D call: TRBD1 (5 bases). V gave up 7 bases and J gave up 4 bases, with 19 bases separating them. Germline CDR1 and CDR2: LNHDA and SQIVND (reference sequence). The CDR3 loop spans 15 amino acids. CDR3 in DNA: TGTGCCAGTAATACACCGACAGTACCATTCTATGGCTACACCTTC. This sequence encodes CASNTPTVPFYGYTF.

The rearrangement links TRBV30 to TRBJ1-3; no firm D call. Germline loops: CDR1 GTSNPN, CDR2 SVGIG (reference sequence). The CDR3 consists of 17 residues. Trimming took off 0 bases at V and 0 bases at J, with 15 bases between the two ends. CDR3 amino acids: CAWSVTPPISSGNTIYF. The DNA for the CDR3 is TGTGCCTGGAGTGTAACCCCCCCGATTAGCTCTGGAAACACCATATATTTT.

The V gene is TRBV18, the J gene TRBJ2-7, with 13 bases aligning to TRBD2. The V and J ends lost 6 bases and 2 bases, in that order; junction bases with no gene match: 13. Germline V lookup: CDR1 KGHSH, CDR2 LQKENI. The CDR3 is 18 residues long. This CDR3 reads CASSLQGPGLAGTYEQYF. CDR3 DNA: TGTGCCAGCTCCCTCCAGGGACCGGGACTAGCGGGGACCTACGAGCAGTACTTC.

The chain links TRBV28 to TRBJ2-1; 8 bases align to TRBD1. CDR1 MDHEN and CDR2 SYDVKM come from the germline V gene. The V and J ends lost 5 bases and 0 bases, in that order; junction bases with no gene match: 6. The CDR3 extends over 16 amino acids. The CDR3 spells CASSNQGAFSYNEQFF. For the CDR3, the DNA is TGTGCCAGCAGTAATCAGGGGGCTTTCTCCTACAATGAGCAGTTCTTC.

The chain has TRBV6-2 or TRBV6-3 and TRBJ1-5; D is possibly TRBD1 (5 bases). V lost 4 bases, J lost 3 bases, and 16 bases lay in between. Per germline, CDR1 MNHEY and CDR2 SVGEGT. The CDR3 runs to 16 residues. The chain's CDR3 is CASSSRVGSVNQPQHF. Here the CDR3 DNA reads TGTGCCAGCAGTTCCAGGGTTGGTTCGGTCAATCAGCCCCAGCATTTT.

The chain combines TRBV3-1 (or the pseudogene TRBV3-2) with TRBJ2-7; TRBD2 matches 9 bases. Germline V lookup: CDR1 LGHDT, CDR2 YNNKEL (reference sequence). Unmatched junction bases numbered 2, after V lost 2 bases and J lost 0 bases. The length of the CDR3 is 15 residues. The CDR3 protein is CASSQISGSSYEQYF. The CDR3 DNA follows: TGTGCCAGCAGCCAAATTAGCGGGAGCTCCTACGAGCAGTACTTC.

The rearrangement uses TRBV9 and TRBJ1-3; 9 bases are shared with TRBD1. The CDR3 extends over 16 amino acids. V shed 7 bases and J 0 bases; nucleotides not matched to a gene: 8. The germline CDR1 and CDR2 sequences are SGDLS and YYNGEE. The CDR3, as DNA: TGTGCCAGCCACCCGGGGGACAGGGACTCTGGAAACACCATATATTTT. It translates to CASHPGDRDSGNTIYF.

The chain carries TRBV3-1 (or the pseudogene TRBV3-2) and TRBJ2-2, with D possibly matching TRBD2 (6 bases). V was clipped by 1 base and J by 5 bases, with 11 bases between them. From germline, CDR1 is LGHDT and CDR2 YNNKEL (reference sequence). The CDR3 is 15 amino acids. The CDR3, as DNA: TGTGCCAGCAGCCAAGGGCGGGGCATAACCGGGGAGCTGTTTTTT. Protein sequence: CASSQGRGITGELFF.

In DNA, the CDR3 is TGTGCCAGTAGTGACTATAGCAATCAGCCCCAGCATTTT. It is translated as CASSDYSNQPQHF. J is TRBJ1-5 and V is TRBV19; no reliable D call. Germline lookup yields CDR1 LNHDA and CDR2 SQIVND (reference sequence). Trimming stripped 5 bases from V and 0 bases from J, with 5 bases between. There are 13 residues in the CDR3.

The sample holds a few counts of this clone. The chain uses TRBV6-2 or TRBV6-3 and TRBJ2-5; 7 positions agree with TRBD2. Germline-derived CDR1 and CDR2 are MNHEY and SVGEGT. The CDR3 is 15 residues long. V dropped 1 base and J dropped 4; count of bases not matched to a gene: 6. The CDR3 sequence: CASSYFRGSGETQYF. In nucleotides, the CDR3 is TGTGCCAGCAGTTACTTTCGCGGGAGCGGAGAGACCCAGTACTTC.

CDR3 region: CASSPQTGYEQYF. The CDR3 nucleotides read TGTGCCAGCTCACCACAGACAGGGTACGAGCAGTACTTC. J is TRBJ2-7 and V is TRBV18; 7 bases are shared with TRBD1. The length of the CDR3 is 13 residues. Looked up from germline, CDR1 is KGHSH and CDR2 is LQKENI. V dropped 1 base and J dropped 4; count of bases not matched to a gene: 1.

For this clone: Germline is not matched at one junction end, which may reflect a read error. This sequence joins TRBV25-1 and TRBJ2-5; maybe TRBD1 (5 bases). The germline gives CDR1 MGHDK, CDR2 SYGVNS. This CDR3 is 13 amino acids long. DNA of the CDR3: TGTGCCAGCATGGGGCCTACCCAAGAGATCCAGTACTTC. Translating gives CASMGPTQEIQYF.

The chain employs TRBV6-2 or TRBV6-3 and TRBJ1-5, with 8 nucleotides matching TRBD1. CDR1 is MNHEY, CDR2 SVGEGT, per germline. Losses at the gene ends were 5 bases for V and 2 bases for J; bases not matched to a gene: 11. The CDR3 sequence is 17 residues long. The CDR3 region is CASSKPRQGTGNQPQHF. Written as DNA, the CDR3 is TGTGCCAGCAGTAAACCGAGACAGGGGACGGGCAATCAGCCCCAGCATTTT.

The chain employs TRBV7-8 and TRBJ1-6; D not certain. Trimming cost V 1 base and J 5 bases, with 6 bases left between them. CDR3 length: 14 amino acids. From germline, CDR1 is SGHVS and CDR2 FQNEAQ. The CDR3 DNA reads TGTGCCAGCAGCTTAGACAGAAATAATTCACCCCTCCACTTT. Translation: CASSLDRNNSPLHF.

This clone came up once. The chain uses TRBV3-1 (or the pseudogene TRBV3-2) and TRBJ2-7; 11 bases match TRBD1. CDR3 length: 15 amino acids. With 4 bases clipped from V and 6 bases from J, the junction kept 8 bases outside the gene matches. The germline V gene encodes CDR1 LGHDT and CDR2 YNNKEL (reference sequence). The CDR3 DNA follows: TGTGCCAGCAGCCGGTCGGACAGGGGGCTTGGCGAGCAGTACTTC. Protein: CASSRSDRGLGEQYF.

V and J are TRBV15 and TRBJ2-7, with 7 bases that match TRBD1. The CDR3 sequence is 15 residues long. Trimming took 3 bases from V and 3 from J; bases not matched to a gene: 8. The germline CDR1 and CDR2 sequences are LNHNV and YYDKDF (reference sequence). The CDR3 coding sequence is TGTGCCACCAGCAGGGGGGACAGACCTTACTACGAGCAGTACTTC. Encoded protein: CATSRGDRPYYEQYF.

This clone came up once. The chain links TRBV7-9 to TRBJ1-2; D ambiguous. The germline V and J ends were trimmed by 1 base and 6 bases, with 12 bases remaining between them. This CDR3 has 14 residues. Germline V lookup: CDR1 SEHNR, CDR2 FQNEAQ (reference sequence). The CDR3 DNA is TGTGCCAGCAGCTTAGATCCGGGGAATCATGGCTACACCTTC. Encoded protein: CASSLDPGNHGYTF.

The chain combines TRBV6-5 with TRBJ2-5, with 12 bases fitting TRBD2. V was clipped by 4 bases and J by 5 bases; unmatched bases: 5. CDR3 length: 15 residues. In germline, CDR1 is MNHEY, CDR2 SVGAGI. Written as DNA, the CDR3 is TGTGCCAGCAGTTCGCCTAGCGGGGGGGCGGAGACCCAGTACTTC. Amino acids: CASSSPSGGAETQYF.

J is TRBJ1-5 and V is TRBV7-2, with TRBD1 as a possible D gene (5 bases). Between the trimmed V and J ends, which lost 1 base and 1 base, there was a span of 11 bases. The V gene's germline CDR1 is SGHTA and CDR2 FQGNSA. This CDR3 region has 16 residues. The CDR3 DNA sequence: TGTGCCAGCAGCTTAGGGCGAAGGGGCAGCAATCAGCCCCAGCATTTT. Amino acids: CASSLGRRGSNQPQHF.

The chain uses TRBV6-5 and TRBJ1-2, with TRBD1 matching over 7 bases. Germline-derived CDR1 and CDR2 are MNHEY and SVGAGI. The CDR3 spans 15 residues. V dropped 5 bases and J dropped 3; count of bases not matched to a gene: 9. The CDR3 spells CASSRTGDEDYGYTF. CDR3 nucleotide sequence: TGTGCCAGCAGTAGAACAGGGGACGAAGACTATGGCTACACCTTC.

The genes are TRBV6-1 and TRBJ2-5; D remains ambiguous. V lost 2 bases and J 1 base, leaving 5 bases between the germline ends. The CDR3 consists of 13 residues. Germline loops: CDR1 MNHNS, CDR2 SASEGT. The CDR3 spells CASSENGQETQYF. DNA of the CDR3: TGTGCCAGCAGTGAAAACGGCCAAGAGACCCAGTACTTC.

CDR3 DNA sequence: TGTGCCACCAGCAGGGCAAGCTCCTACAATGAGCAGTTCTTC. This translates into CATSRASSYNEQFF. This chain uses TRBV15 with TRBJ2-1; D gene unclear. The germline V gene encodes CDR1 LNHNV and CDR2 YYDKDF (reference sequence). The CDR3 consists of 14 residues. The V end lost 3 bases, the J end lost 0 bases, and 6 bases lay between the germline ends.

This chain links TRBV6-2 or TRBV6-3 with TRBJ2-7; TRBD2 matches at 11 bases. The CDR3 consists of 16 residues. The germline V gene has CDR1 MNHEY and CDR2 SVGEGT. V trimming: 6 bases; J trimming: 1 base; junction bases outside the gene matches: 8. Here the CDR3 reads CASSLYTSGGSYEQYF. The DNA for the CDR3 is TGTGCCAGCAGCCTCTATACTAGCGGGGGATCCTACGAGCAGTACTTC.